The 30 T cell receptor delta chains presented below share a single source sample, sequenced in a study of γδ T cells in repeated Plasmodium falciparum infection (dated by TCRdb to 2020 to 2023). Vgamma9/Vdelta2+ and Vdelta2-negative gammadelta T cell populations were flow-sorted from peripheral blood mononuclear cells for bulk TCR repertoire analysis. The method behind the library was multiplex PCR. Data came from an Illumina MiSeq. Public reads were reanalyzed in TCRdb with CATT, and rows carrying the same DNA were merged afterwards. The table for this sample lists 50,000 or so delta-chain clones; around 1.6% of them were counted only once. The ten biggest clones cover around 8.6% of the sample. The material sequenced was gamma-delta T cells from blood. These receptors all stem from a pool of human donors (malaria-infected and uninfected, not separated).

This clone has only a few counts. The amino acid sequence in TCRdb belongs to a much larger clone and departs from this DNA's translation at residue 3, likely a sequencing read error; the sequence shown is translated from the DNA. The DNA for the CDR3 is TGTGCTCCTGGGGAACCGATGGGGATGGCTACCGATAAACTCATCTTT. It codes for CAPGEPMGMATDKLIF. The V gene is TRDV1, the J gene TRDJ1; maybe TRDD3 (6 bases). Since TCRdb gives no J gene, matching the DNA to germline was used here to assign it. This CDR3 is 16 amino acids long. In germline, CDR1 is TSWWSYY, CDR2 QGS.

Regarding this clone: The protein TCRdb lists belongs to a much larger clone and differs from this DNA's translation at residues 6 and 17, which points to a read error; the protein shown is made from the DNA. Here the CDR3 reads CALGEHISRWGIDTDKFIF. CDR3 DNA: TGTGCTCTTGGGGAACACATTTCCCGCTGGGGGATAGACACCGATAAATTCATCTTT. The chain carries TRDV1 and TRDJ1; 10 bases fit TRDD3. Germline-derived CDR1 and CDR2 are TSWWSYY and QGS. The CDR3 loop spans 19 amino acids.

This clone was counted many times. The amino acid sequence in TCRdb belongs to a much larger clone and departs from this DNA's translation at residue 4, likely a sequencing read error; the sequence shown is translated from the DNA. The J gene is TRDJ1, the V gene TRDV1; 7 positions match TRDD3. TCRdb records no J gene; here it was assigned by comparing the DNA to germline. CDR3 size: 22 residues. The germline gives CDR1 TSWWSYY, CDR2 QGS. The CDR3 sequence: CALWELKVPTGDKPGDTDKLIF. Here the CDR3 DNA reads TGTGCTCTTTGGGAACTCAAGGTACCTACTGGGGATAAGCCCGGGGACACCGATAAACTCATCTTT.

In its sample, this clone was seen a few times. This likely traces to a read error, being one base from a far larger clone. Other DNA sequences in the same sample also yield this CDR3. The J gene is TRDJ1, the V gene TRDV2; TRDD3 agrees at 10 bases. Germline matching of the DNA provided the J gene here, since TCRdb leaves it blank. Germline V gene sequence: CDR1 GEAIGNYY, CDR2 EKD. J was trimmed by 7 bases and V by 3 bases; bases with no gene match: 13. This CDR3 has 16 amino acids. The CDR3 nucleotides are TGTGCCTGTGACCACTTGGGGGATACCCTCCGTAGTAAACTCATCTTT. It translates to CACDHLGDTLRSKLIF.

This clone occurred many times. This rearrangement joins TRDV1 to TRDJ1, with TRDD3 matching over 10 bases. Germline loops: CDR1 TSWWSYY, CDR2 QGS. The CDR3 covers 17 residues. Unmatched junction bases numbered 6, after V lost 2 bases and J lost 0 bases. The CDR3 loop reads CALGEGNTGGYTDKLIF. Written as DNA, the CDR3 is TGTGCTCTTGGGGAAGGGAATACTGGGGGATACACCGATAAACTCATCTTT.

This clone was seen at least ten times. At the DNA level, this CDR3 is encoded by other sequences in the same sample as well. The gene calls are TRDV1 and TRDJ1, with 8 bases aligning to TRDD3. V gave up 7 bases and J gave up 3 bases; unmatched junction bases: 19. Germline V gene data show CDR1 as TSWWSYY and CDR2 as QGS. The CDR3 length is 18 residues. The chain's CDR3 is CALEDSPSGWGKADKLIF. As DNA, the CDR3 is TGTGCTCTTGAAGATTCTCCCTCGGGCTGGGGGAAGGCCGATAAACTCATCTTT.

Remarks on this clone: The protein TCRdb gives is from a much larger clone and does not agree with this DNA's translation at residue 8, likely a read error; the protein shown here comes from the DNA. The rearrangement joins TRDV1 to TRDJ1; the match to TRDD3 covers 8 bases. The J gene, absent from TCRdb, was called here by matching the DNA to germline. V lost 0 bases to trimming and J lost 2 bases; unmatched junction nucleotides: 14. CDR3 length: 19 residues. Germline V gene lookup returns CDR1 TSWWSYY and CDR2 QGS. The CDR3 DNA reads TGTGCTCTTGGGGAACTAATCGTCCCACTGGGGGTTCTTACCGATAAACTCATCTTT. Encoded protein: CALGELIVPLGVLTDKLIF.

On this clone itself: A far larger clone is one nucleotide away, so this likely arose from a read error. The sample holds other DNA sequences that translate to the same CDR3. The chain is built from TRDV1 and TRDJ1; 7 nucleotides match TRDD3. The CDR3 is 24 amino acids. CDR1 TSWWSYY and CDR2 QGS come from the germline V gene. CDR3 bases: TGTGCTCTTGGAGAACTCGAGTTTTACCTGTTCAGAGGTGGGATACACCACATCACCGATAAACTCATCTTT. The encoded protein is CALGELEFYLFRGGIHHITDKLIF.

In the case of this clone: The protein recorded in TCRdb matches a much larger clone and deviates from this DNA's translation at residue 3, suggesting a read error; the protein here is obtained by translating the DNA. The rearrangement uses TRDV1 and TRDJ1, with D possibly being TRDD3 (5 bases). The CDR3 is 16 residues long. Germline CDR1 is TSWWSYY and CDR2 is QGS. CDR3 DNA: TGTGCTCATGGGGAACTACTCCCCCTTTACACCGATAAACTCATCTTT. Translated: CAHGELLPLYTDKLIF.

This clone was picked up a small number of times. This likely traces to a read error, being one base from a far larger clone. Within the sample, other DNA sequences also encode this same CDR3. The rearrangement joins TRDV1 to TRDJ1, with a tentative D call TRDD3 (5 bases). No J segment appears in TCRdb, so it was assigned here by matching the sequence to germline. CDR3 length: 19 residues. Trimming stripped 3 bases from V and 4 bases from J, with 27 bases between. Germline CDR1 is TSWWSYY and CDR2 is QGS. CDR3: CALGELGKWWASRDDKLIF. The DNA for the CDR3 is TGTGCTCTTGGGGAGCTGGGAAAATGGTGGGCCTCCCGGGACGATAAACTCATCTTT.

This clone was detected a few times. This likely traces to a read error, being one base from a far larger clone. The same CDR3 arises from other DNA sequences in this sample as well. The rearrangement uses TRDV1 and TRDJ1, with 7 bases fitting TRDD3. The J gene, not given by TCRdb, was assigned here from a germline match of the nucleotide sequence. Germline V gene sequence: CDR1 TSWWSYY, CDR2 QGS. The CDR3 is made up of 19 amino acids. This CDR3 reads CALGEPSSLGVHHTDKLIF. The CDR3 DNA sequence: TGTGCTCTTGGGGAGCCTAGTAGTCTGGGGGTCCACCACACCGACAAACTCATCTTT.

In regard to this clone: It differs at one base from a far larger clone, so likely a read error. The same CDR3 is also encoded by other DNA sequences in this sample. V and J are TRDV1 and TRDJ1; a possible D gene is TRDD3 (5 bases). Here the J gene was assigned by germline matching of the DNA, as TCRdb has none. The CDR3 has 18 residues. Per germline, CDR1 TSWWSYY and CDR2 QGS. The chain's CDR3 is CALGECFWERSYTDKLIF. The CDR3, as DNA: TGTGCTCTTGGGGAATGCTTCTGGGAGCGAAGCTACACCGACAAACTCATCTTT.

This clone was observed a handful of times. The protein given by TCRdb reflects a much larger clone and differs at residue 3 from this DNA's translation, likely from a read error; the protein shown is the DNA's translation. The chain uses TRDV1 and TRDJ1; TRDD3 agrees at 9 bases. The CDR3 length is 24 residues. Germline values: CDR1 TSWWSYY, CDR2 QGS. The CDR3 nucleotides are TGTGCTATTGGGCTAAGTTGGCCTTCCCCGTTCGACTTACTGGGGGACCCGTACACCGATAAACTCATCTTT. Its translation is CAIGLSWPSPFDLLGDPYTDKLIF.

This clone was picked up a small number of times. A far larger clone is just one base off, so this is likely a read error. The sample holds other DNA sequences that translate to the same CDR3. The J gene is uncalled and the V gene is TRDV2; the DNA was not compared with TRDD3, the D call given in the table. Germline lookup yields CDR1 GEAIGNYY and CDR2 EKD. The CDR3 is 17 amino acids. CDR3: CACDSLQAGGHTDKLIF. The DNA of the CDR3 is TGTGCCTGTGACTCCCTGCAAGCGGGGGGGCACACCGATAAGCTCATCTTT.

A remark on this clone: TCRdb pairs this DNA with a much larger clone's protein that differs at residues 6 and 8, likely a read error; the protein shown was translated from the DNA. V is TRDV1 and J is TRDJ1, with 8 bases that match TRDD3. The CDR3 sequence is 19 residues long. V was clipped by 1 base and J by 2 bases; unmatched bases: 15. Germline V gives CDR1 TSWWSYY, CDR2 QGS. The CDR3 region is CALGERYASGDIDTDKLIF. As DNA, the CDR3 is TGTGCTCTTGGGGAACGTTACGCCTCGGGGGATATTGATACCGATAAACTCATCTTT.

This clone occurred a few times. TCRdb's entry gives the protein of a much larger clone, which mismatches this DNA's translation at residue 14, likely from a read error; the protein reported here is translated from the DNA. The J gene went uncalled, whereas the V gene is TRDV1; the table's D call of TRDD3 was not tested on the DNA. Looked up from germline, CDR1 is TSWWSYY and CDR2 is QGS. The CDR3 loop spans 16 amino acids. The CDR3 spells CALGELMGGILDKPIF. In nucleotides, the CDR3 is TGTGCTCTTGGGGAACTTATGGGAGGGATACTCGATAAACCCATCTTT.

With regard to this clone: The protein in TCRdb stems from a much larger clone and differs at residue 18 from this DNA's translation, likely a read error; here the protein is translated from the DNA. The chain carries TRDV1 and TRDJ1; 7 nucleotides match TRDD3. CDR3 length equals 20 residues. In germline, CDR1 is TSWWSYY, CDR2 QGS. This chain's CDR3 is CALGEFPTPYWGGDTDKPIF. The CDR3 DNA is TGTGCTCTTGGGGAGTTCCCAACGCCGTACTGGGGAGGGGACACCGATAAACCCATCTTT.

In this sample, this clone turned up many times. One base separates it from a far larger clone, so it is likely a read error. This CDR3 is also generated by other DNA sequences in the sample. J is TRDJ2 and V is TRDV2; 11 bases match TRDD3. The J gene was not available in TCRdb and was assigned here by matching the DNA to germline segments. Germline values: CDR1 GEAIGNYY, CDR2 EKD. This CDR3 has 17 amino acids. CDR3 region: CACDVDWGIRLTAQLFF. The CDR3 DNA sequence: TGTGCCTGTGACGTCGACTGGGGGATAAGGTTGACAGCGCAACTCTTCTTT.

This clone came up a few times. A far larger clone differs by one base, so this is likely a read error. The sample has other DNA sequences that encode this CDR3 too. The CDR3 nucleotides read TGTGCTCTTGGGGAAACATACTGGGGGACGGCCACCGATAAACTCATCTTT. This translates into CALGETYWGTATDKLIF. The V call is TRDV1, the J call TRDJ1, with 9 nucleotides matching TRDD3. The J gene was missing in TCRdb and was found by matching the end of the DNA to germline. V shed 2 bases and J 1 base; nucleotides not matched to a gene: 8. This CDR3 contains 17 residues. Per germline, CDR1 TSWWSYY and CDR2 QGS.

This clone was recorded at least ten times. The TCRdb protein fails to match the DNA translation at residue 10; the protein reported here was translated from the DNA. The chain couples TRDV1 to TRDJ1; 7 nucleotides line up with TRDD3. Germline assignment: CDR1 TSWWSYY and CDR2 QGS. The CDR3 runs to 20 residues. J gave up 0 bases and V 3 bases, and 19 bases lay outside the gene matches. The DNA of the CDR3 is TGTGCTCTTGGGGACCCCCCACCCACTGTGGGATACCTGTACACCGATAAACTCATCTTT. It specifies CALGDPPPTVGYLYTDKLIF.

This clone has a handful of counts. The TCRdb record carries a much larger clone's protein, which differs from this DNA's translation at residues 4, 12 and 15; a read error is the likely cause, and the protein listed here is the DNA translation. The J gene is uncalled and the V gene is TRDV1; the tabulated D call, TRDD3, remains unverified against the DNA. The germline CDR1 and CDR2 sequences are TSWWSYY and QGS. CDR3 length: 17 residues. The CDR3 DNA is TGTGCTCTTGAGACTCTCCTACGGGGGATACGAGCCGATAAACCCATCTTT. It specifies CALETLLRGIRADKPIF.

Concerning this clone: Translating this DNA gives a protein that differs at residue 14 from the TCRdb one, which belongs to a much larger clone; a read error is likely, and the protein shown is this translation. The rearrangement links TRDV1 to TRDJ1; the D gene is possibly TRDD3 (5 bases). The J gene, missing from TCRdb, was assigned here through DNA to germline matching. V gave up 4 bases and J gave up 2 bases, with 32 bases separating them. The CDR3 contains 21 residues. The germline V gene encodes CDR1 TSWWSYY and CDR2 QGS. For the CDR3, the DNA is TGTGCTCTTGGGGCCTGGAATTTCTACGACCCTCCTGACCGGGGGACCGATAAACTCATCTTT. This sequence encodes CALGAWNFYDPPDRGTDKLIF.

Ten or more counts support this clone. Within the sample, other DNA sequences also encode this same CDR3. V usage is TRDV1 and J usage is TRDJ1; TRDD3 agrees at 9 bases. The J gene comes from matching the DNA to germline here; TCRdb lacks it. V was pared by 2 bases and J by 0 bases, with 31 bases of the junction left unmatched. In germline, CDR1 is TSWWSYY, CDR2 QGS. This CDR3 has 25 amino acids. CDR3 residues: CALGERVLGFGPPVLGDPYTDKLIF. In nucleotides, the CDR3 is TGTGCTCTTGGGGAAAGGGTTCTGGGTTTCGGCCCTCCCGTACTGGGGGACCCCTACACCGATAAACTCATCTTT.

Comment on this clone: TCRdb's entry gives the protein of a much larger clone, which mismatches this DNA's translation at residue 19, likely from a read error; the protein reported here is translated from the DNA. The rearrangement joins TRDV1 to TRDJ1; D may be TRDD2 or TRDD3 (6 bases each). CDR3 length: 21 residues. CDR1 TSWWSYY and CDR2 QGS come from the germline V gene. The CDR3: CALGENFLIGTGRVCTDKPIF. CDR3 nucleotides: TGTGCTCTTGGGGAAAACTTCCTTATCGGGACTGGGAGAGTGTGCACCGATAAACCCATCTTT.

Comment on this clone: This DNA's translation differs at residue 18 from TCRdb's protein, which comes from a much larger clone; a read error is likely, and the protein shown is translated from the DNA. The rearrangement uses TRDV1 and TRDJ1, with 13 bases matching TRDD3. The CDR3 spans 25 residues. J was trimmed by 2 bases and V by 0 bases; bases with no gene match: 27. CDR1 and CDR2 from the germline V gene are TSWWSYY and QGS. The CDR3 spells CALGELKLLRLLGDTRILKTDKLIF. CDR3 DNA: TGTGCTCTTGGGGAACTTAAACTCCTACGGTTACTGGGGGATACGCGTATCCTAAAGACCGATAAACTCATCTTT.

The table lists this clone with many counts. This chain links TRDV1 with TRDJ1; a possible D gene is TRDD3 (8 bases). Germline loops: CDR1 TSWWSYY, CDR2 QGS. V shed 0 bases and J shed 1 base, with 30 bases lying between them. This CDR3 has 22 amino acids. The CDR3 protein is CALGELRGFLVLGVHTTDKLIF. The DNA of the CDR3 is TGTGCTCTTGGGGAACTTAGAGGCTTCCTAGTACTGGGGGTTCACACCACCGATAAACTCATCTTT.

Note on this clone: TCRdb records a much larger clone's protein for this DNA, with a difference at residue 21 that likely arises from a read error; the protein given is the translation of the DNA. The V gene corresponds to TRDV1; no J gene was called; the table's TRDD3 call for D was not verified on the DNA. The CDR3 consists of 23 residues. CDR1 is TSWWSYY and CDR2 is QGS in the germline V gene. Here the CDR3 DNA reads TGTGCTCTTGGGGAAGGTCCGACTCGACAAACTGGGGGATCTCAAATAAAGACCGATAAACCCATCTTT. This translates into CALGEGPTRQTGGSQIKTDKPIF.

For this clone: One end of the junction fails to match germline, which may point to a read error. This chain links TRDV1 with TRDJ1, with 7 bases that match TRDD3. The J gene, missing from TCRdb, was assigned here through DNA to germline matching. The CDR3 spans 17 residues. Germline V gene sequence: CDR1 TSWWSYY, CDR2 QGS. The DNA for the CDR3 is TGTGCTATTGGGGAACTTACAAGGACCGGGGGATGGAATAAACTCATCTTT. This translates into CAIGELTRTGGWNKLIF.

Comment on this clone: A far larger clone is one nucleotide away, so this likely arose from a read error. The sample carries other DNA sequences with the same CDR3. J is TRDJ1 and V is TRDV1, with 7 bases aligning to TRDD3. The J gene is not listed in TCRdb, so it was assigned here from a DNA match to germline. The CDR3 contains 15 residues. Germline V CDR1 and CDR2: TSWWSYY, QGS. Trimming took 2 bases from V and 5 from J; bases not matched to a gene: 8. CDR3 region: CALGEKHGYADKLIF. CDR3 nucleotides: TGTGCTCTTGGGGAAAAGCATGGATACGCTGATAAACTCATCTTT.

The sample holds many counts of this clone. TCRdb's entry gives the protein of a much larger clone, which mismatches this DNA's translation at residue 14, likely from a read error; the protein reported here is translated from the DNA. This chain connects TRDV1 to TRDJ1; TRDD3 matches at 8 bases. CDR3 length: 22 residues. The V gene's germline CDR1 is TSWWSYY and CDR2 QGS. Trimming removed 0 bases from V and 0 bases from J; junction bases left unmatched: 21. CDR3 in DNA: TGTGCTCTTGGGGAACTAGCTTTCTACTGGGGACTGGGGGCCTCTAACACCGATAAACTCATCTTT. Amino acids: CALGELAFYWGLGASNTDKLIF.